These 3 T cell receptor beta chains originate from one sample sequenced in a study of Ad26.COV2.S vaccination and SARS-CoV-2 variants. Treatment in this sample: roughly 19 received Ad26.COV2.S at low or high dose, single or two shots; 5 received placebo; per-sample allocation not given. Day 63 after the first vaccine or placebo injection was the time point for sampling. Clones were sequenced by immunoSEQ multiplex PCR, and TCRdb holds only the in-frame ones, with some missing. The data contain 400,000 to 500,000 clones, over 75% of them seen just once; the ten biggest clones take up about 3.6%. Specimen: peripheral blood, collected in a trial of Ad26.COV2.S vaccine versus placebo. These receptors originate from a person between 18 and 60 years old who received the Ad26.COV2.S COVID-19 vaccine or a placebo.

The chain's CDR3 is CASSSGLWVYQETQYF. DNA of the CDR3: TGTGCCAGCAGCTCGGGACTGTGGGTGTACCAAGAGACCCAGTACTTC. This chain uses TRBV9 with TRBJ2-5, with D maybe TRBD2 (6 bases). Germline loops: CDR1 SGDLS, CDR2 YYNGEE. V lost 4 bases to trimming and J lost 0 bases, with 16 bases between them. The CDR3 covers 16 residues.

V usage is TRBV10-3 and J usage is TRBJ2-2; TRBD2 matches at 11 bases. This CDR3 has 16 amino acids. V shed 6 bases and J 3 bases; nucleotides not matched to a gene: 6. Looked up from germline, CDR1 is ENHRY and CDR2 is SYGVKD. The CDR3 sequence is CAISPPLAGDTGELFF. Written as DNA, the CDR3 is TGTGCCATCAGCCCACCACTAGCGGGGGACACCGGGGAGCTGTTTTTT.

This clone was detected many times. The CDR3 DNA is TGTGCCAGCAGCTTCCTCGGAGGCGGCTCTGGAAACACCATATATTTT. Residues: CASSFLGGGSGNTIYF. The chain links TRBV7-9 to TRBJ1-3; D remains ambiguous. CDR1 is SEHNR, CDR2 FQNEAQ, per germline (reference sequence). The CDR3 is made up of 16 amino acids. V was clipped by 3 bases and J by 0 bases, with 12 bases between them.